The clone carrying this T cell receptor (beta chain) was seen at least ten times. Its specificity is unknown. Hyperthyroidism patients were newly diagnosed, had disease duration under 2 months, and were aged 18 to 65 years. On the basis of clinical symptoms, serum thyroxine and TRAb, thyroid ultrasound and orbital computed tomography, diagnoses were made. The source of the PBMCs was more than 9.5 ml of fresh peripheral blood. The ends were cut back, 5 bases at V and 1 base at J, with 11 bases in the middle. This CDR3 is built from 14 residues. CDR1 and CDR2 (germline): MDHEN, SYDVKM. RNA transcripts provided the source from which TCR beta CDR3 regions were amplified. A set of HTBI primers served as the primers for a first-round RT-PCR of the TCR CDR3. TCRdb passed the multiplex PCR reads through MiXCR, listing each CDR3 protein once. The repertoire holds 650,000 to 750,000 distinct CDR3 sequences, with about 15% as singletons.

This specimen comes from a study of T cells in Graves' hyperthyroidism and ophthalmopathy. Study results and limitations: Model output signaled ophthalmopathy a median 6.5 months ahead of onset.

The sequence was collected from a woman younger than 35 with Graves' hyperthyroidism. The V and J genes are TRBV28 and TRBJ2-5; unclear D gene. The specimen was blood. CDR3 in DNA: TGTGCCAGCAGTCTCCGGTGGGGCCAAGAGACCCAGTACTTC. This codes for CASSLRWGQETQYF.